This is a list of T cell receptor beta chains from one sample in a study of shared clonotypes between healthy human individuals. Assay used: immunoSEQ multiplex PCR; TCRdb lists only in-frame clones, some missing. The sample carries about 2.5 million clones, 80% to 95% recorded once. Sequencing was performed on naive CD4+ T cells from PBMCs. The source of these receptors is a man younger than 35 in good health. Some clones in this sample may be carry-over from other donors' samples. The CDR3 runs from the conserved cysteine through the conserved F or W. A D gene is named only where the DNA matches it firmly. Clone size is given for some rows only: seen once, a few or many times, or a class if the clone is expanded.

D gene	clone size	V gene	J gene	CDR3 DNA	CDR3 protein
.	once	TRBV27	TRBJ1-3	TGTGCCAGCAGCACTAGACGCCCGTTTATCTCTGGAAACACCATATATTTT	CASSTRRPFISGNTIYF
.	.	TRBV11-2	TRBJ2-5	TGTGCCAGCAGCTTAGGCGGGATTCAAGAGACCCAGTACTTC	CASSLGGIQETQYF
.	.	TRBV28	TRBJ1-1	TGTGCCAGCGGGCAGGGTTGGGAGGACACTGAAGCTTTCTTT	CASGQGWEDTEAFF
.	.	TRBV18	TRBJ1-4	TGTGCCAGCTCCCGTGGGCCCTCAACTAATGAAAAACTGTTTTTT	CASSRGPSTNEKLFF
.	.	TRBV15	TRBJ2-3	TGTGCCACCAGCAGAGATCACGTTGGGACAGATACGCAGTATTTT	CATSRDHVGTDTQYF
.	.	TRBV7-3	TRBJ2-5	TGTGCCAGCAGCTTGGGCCAGCAAGAGACCCAGTACTTC	CASSLGQQETQYF
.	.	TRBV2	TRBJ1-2	TGTGCCAGCAGTTGGACAGAAGAACTTAACTATGGCTACACCTTC	CASSWTEELNYGYTF
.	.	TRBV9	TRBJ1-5	TGTGCCAGCAGCCTCCAGGACGGTCAGCCCCAGCATTTT	CASSLQDGQPQHF
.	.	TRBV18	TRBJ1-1	TGTGCCAGCTCACCGGGCCCTAGACCCTCCGACACTGAAGCTTTCTTT	CASSPGPRPSDTEAFF
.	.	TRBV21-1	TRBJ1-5	TGTGCCAGCACATACGTTAGACAGGGGGGGTATCAGCCCCAGCATTTT	CASTYVRQGGYQPQHF
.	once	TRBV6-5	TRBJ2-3	TGTGCCAGCAGTTACGACGGAAACACAGATACGCAGTATTTT	CASSYDGNTDTQYF
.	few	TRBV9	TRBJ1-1	TGTGCCAGCAGCGTAGAACAGTGGAACACTGAAGCTTTCTTT	CASSVEQWNTEAFF
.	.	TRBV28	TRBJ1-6	TGTGCCAGCAGTACGGACCCGAGGGAGGGCTCACCCCTCCACTTT	CASSTDPREGSPLHF
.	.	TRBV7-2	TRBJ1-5	TGTGCCAGCAGCTTGCTGGGGGCCAATCAGCCCCAGCATTTT	CASSLLGANQPQHF
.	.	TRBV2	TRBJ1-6	TGTGCCAGCAGTTTGGGGAGAAGGATCTCACCCCTCCACTTT	CASSLGRRISPLHF
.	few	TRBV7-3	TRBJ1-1	TGTGCCAGCAGCGGTGGGGGTGGCACTGAAGCTTTCTTT	CASSGGGGTEAFF